Following are 23 T cell receptor beta chains from one sample sequenced in a study of CD8+CD57+ T cells in acquired aplastic anemia. In patients chosen for sequencing, flow cytometry had shown CD8+CD57+ cell expansion. TCR beta VDJ and CDR3 profiles were obtained from a genomic DNA template. In TCRdb, the reads were re-called with MiXCR into one record per CDR3 protein. The profile shows 150,000 to 200,000 distinct CDR3 sequences, approximately 50% of them singletons. Sequenced material: sorted CD4+, CD8+, or CD8+CD57+ T cells (not recorded which) from PBMCs. Receptor source: a human donor with aplastic anemia.

This clonotype was seen a handful of times. This chain joins TRBV11-2 and TRBJ2-3, with 12 nucleotides matching TRBD1. Looked up from germline, CDR1 is SGHAT and CDR2 is FQNNGV. V dropped 5 bases and J dropped 5; count of bases not matched to a gene: 5. The CDR3 is 15 amino acids. Here the CDR3 reads CASSPRDRGLDTQYF. DNA of the CDR3: TGTGCCAGCAGCCCACGGGACAGGGGGCTAGATACGCAGTATTTT. Looking up the rest from reference TRBV11-2 and TRBJ2-3 gives the full variable domain: EAGVAQSPRYKIIEKRQSVAFWCNPISGHATLYWYQQILGQGPKLLIQFQNNGVVDDSQLPKDRFSAERLKGVDSTLKIQPAKLEDSAVYLCASSPRDRGLDTQYFGPGTRLTVL.

In this sample, this clonotype turned up a few times. CDR3 in amino acids: CASSFRGNSNQPQHF. CDR3 DNA: TGTGCCAGCAGTTTTAGGGGTAATAGCAATCAGCCCCAGCATTTT. This sequence joins TRBV27 and TRBJ1-5; D may be TRBD1 (5 bases). The CDR3 extends over 15 amino acids. Germline assignment: CDR1 MNHEY and CDR2 SMNVEV (reference sequence). Trimming removed 3 bases at V and 0 bases at J, with 9 bases between.

The rearrangement uses TRBV5-1 and TRBJ2-3, with unresolved D. There are 16 residues in the CDR3. Germline CDR1 is SGHRS and CDR2 is YFSETQ. Trimming took 0 bases from V and 2 from J, leaving 13 bases between them. DNA for the CDR3: TGCGCCAGCAGCTTGGTGACGCAGCCTGACACAGATACGCAGTATTTT. Encoded protein: CASSLVTQPDTDTQYF.

V usage is TRBV7-8 and J usage is TRBJ2-7; D gene unclear. V lost 5 bases, J lost 5 bases, and 16 bases lay in between. CDR3 length equals 14 residues. Germline V gives CDR1 SGHVS, CDR2 FQNEAQ. CDR3 residues: CASSRIHDRDEQYF. CDR3 nucleotides: TGTGCCAGCAGCCGCATTCACGATCGGGACGAGCAGTACTTC.

As DNA, the CDR3 is TGCAGTGCTAGAGATCGACGATCGGGGTTTTCAGATACGCAGTATTTT. Protein: CSARDRRSGFSDTQYF. J is TRBJ2-3 and V is TRBV20-1, with D perhaps TRBD2 (5 bases). V gave up 0 bases and J gave up 4 bases, with 17 bases separating them. In germline, CDR1 is DFQATT, CDR2 SNEGSKA (reference sequence). The CDR3 loop spans 16 amino acids.

This clonotype occurred once. The chain combines TRBV20-1 with TRBJ1-5; tentatively, D is TRBD1 (5 bases). This CDR3 has 14 amino acids. Trimming removed 5 bases from V and 1 base from J, with 12 bases in between. Germline-derived CDR1 and CDR2 are DFQATT and SNEGSKA (reference sequence). CDR3 in amino acids: CSASGARSNQPQHF. Here the CDR3 DNA reads TGCAGTGCTTCCGGGGCCAGGAGCAATCAGCCCCAGCATTTT.

The chain employs TRBV9 and TRBJ2-7, with D unclear. The CDR3 sequence is 13 residues long. Germline V CDR1 and CDR2: SGDLS, YYNGEE. The V and J ends lost 4 bases and 7 bases respectively, with 15 bases between them. CDR3 protein: CASSPSRGREQYF. As DNA, the CDR3 is TGTGCCAGCAGCCCGAGTAGAGGTCGAGAGCAGTACTTC.

The V gene is TRBV29-1, the J gene TRBJ1-2, with no clear D. There are 12 residues in the CDR3. Trimming took 7 bases from V and 8 from J, leaving 17 bases between them. Germline CDR1 and CDR2: SQVTM and ANQGSEA. As DNA, the CDR3 is TGCAGCGCAAATATCCCATATGGAGGCTACACCTTC. Translated, it gives CSANIPYGGYTF.

The J gene is TRBJ1-6, the V gene TRBV20-1, with D hard to call. Trimming took off 0 bases at V and 0 bases at J, with 6 bases between the two ends. Germline V gene lookup returns CDR1 DFQATT and CDR2 SNEGSKA (reference sequence). The CDR3 consists of 15 residues. The CDR3 sequence: CSARESGSYNSPLHF. Here the CDR3 DNA reads TGCAGTGCTAGAGAATCGGGCTCCTATAATTCACCCCTCCACTTT.

DNA of the CDR3: TGTGCCAGCAGTGAATATCTGTTGAGCTCTGGAAACACCATATATTTT. Encoded protein: CASSEYLLSSGNTIYF. This chain uses TRBV2 with TRBJ1-3; D is uncertain. This CDR3 comprises 16 residues. The germline V gene has CDR1 SNHLY and CDR2 FYNNEI. Between the trimmed V and J ends, which lost 2 bases and 0 bases, there was a span of 11 bases.

This clonotype was recorded a few times. The rearrangement uses TRBV4-2 and TRBJ1-3; unclear D gene. The germline V and J ends were trimmed by 0 bases and 2 bases, with 8 bases remaining between them. There are 15 residues in the CDR3. Germline V CDR1 and CDR2: LGHNA, YNFKEQ. The CDR3 protein is CASSQELTAGNTIYF. CDR3 coding DNA: TGTGCCAGCAGCCAAGAGTTAACTGCTGGAAACACCATATATTTT.

The rearrangement joins TRBV15 to TRBJ2-7; possibly TRBD1 for D (5 bases). The CDR3 contains 13 residues. Between the trimmed V and J ends, which lost 3 bases and 3 bases, there was a span of 9 bases. Germline CDR1 is LNHNV and CDR2 is YYDKDF (reference sequence). CDR3 region: CATSSRASYEQYF. CDR3 bases: TGTGCCACCAGCAGCAGGGCAAGCTACGAGCAGTACTTC.

The V and J genes are TRBV10-3 and TRBJ2-1, with 7 bases matching TRBD1. The CDR3 length is 15 residues. V lost 10 bases, J lost 0 bases, and 9 bases stayed unmatched. CDR1 is ENHRY and CDR2 is SYGVKD in the germline V gene. CDR3 amino acids: CASRRDSSSYNEQFF. As DNA, the CDR3 is TGTGCCAGCAGAAGGGACAGTAGCTCCTACAATGAGCAGTTCTTC.

At least ten counts were recorded for this clonotype. The V call is TRBV10-3, the J call TRBJ1-1; D uncertain. The CDR3 is 13 amino acids. Trimming pared 6 bases from V and 6 bases from J, leaving 14 bases between. Germline CDR1 is ENHRY and CDR2 is SYGVKD. The CDR3 sequence: CAIRDSLVAEAFF. The CDR3 DNA reads TGTGCCATCAGGGACTCCTTGGTGGCTGAAGCTTTCTTT.

Only a few counts were recorded for this clonotype. The V call is TRBV7-8, the J call TRBJ2-7, with unresolved D. The length of the CDR3 is 10 residues. Germline CDR1 is SGHVS and CDR2 is FQNEAQ. V dropped 5 bases and J dropped 7 bases, with 6 bases sitting between them. As DNA, the CDR3 is TGTGCCAGCAGCCCAGATGAGCAGTACTTC. Its translation: CASSPDEQYF.

This clonotype was seen a single time. One end of the junction fails to match germline, which may point to a read error. This chain connects TRBV7-7 to TRBJ2-5; D call uncertain. The germline gives CDR1 SSHAT, CDR2 FNYEAQ (reference sequence). The CDR3 totals 13 residues. The CDR3 is CASSDQLPKTQYF. The CDR3 coding sequence is TGTGCTAGCAGCGACCAACTACCAAAGACCCAGTACTTC.

This clonotype was seen many times. The chain carries TRBV5-1 and TRBJ1-5, with TRBD1 as a possible D gene (6 bases). The CDR3 extends over 20 amino acids. The ends were cut back, 6 bases at V and 0 bases at J, with 28 bases in the middle. Germline lookup yields CDR1 SGHRS and CDR2 YFSETQ. This CDR3 reads CASTTRLKGTPFDSNQPQHF. In DNA form, the CDR3 reads TGCGCCAGCACCACTAGGTTGAAAGGGACACCCTTCGATAGCAATCAGCCCCAGCATTTT.

This chain links TRBV2 with TRBJ1-2; TRBD1 agrees at 7 bases. In germline, CDR1 is SNHLY, CDR2 FYNNEI. With V trimmed by 8 bases and J by 6 bases, 12 bases remained unmatched. The CDR3 is made up of 14 amino acids. The CDR3 region has the DNA TGTGCCAGCGAGGGACAGTCTGGGGGGGATGGCTACACCTTC. The encoded protein is CASEGQSGGDGYTF.

The count of this clonotype is one. The CDR3 spells CAISDNRIYEQYF. The CDR3 coding sequence is TGTGCCATCAGTGACAACAGGATATACGAGCAGTACTTC. This chain links TRBV10-3 with TRBJ2-7; possible D gene TRBD1, 5 bases. Germline V gives CDR1 ENHRY, CDR2 SYGVKD. This CDR3 is built from 13 residues. V gave up 3 bases and J gave up 4 bases, with 10 bases separating them.

The genes are TRBV4-2 and TRBJ2-6; 9 bases match TRBD1. The CDR3 is 17 residues long. Per germline, CDR1 LGHNA and CDR2 YNFKEQ. V was clipped by 2 bases and J by 1 base; unmatched bases: 3. DNA for the CDR3: TGTGCCAGCAGCCAAACAGGGGGCGCGTCTGGGGCCAACGTCCTGACTTTC. Translating gives CASSQTGGASGANVLTF.

There are many counts of this clonotype. This chain uses TRBV24-1 with TRBJ1-2; 9 bases map to TRBD1. The germline gives CDR1 KGHDR, CDR2 SFDVKD. The CDR3 totals 16 residues. V was pared by 3 bases and J by 3 bases, with 7 bases of the junction left unmatched. The CDR3 coding sequence is TGTGCCACCAGTGATGCCTCCGGGACAGGGTACTATGGCTACACCTTC. This encodes CATSDASGTGYYGYTF.

This clonotype occurred many times. This chain links TRBV12-3 or TRBV12-4 with TRBJ2-3, with D unresolved. The CDR3 length is 14 residues. V lost 6 bases and J lost 0, with 10 bases in between. This CDR3 is CASRPNPSTDTQYF. The CDR3 region has the DNA TGTGCCAGCAGGCCAAACCCTAGCACAGATACGCAGTATTTT.

The chain has TRBV4-1 and TRBJ1-2, with D tentatively TRBD1 (6 bases). The V end was cut by 5 bases, the J end by 3 bases, with 7 bases between. This CDR3 region has 12 residues. From germline, CDR1 is MGHRA and CDR2 YSYEKL. The CDR3 spells CASSAGDYGYTF. In DNA, the CDR3 is TGCGCCAGCAGCGCAGGGGACTATGGCTACACCTTC.